This TCR beta chain was obtained from a study of response to subunit inactivated influenza vaccine. Study outcomes and limitations: The authors proposed limited new T cell recruitment per seasonal influenza vaccination.

MiXCR, run by TCRdb on the RT-PCR reads, gives a single entry per CDR3 protein. Of over 800,000 distinct CDR3 sequences listed, about 20% were seen once; the top ten hold 10%. A remark on this clonotype: Its matching antigen is unknown.

The germline V and J ends were trimmed by 2 bases and 5 bases, with 12 bases remaining between them. The CDR3 consists of 14 residues. The germline gives CDR1 SEHNR, CDR2 FQNEAQ (reference sequence). The chain recombines TRBV7-9 with TRBJ2-5; no clear D gene. The sample consisted of PBMCs from blood, taken less than 6 days after vaccination. This TCR derives from a man in his fifties or sixties who received an inactivated influenza vaccine. CDR3 region: CASSLIGTSETQYF. For the CDR3, the DNA is TGTGCCAGCAGCTTAATTGGCACCTCCGAGACCCAGTACTTC.